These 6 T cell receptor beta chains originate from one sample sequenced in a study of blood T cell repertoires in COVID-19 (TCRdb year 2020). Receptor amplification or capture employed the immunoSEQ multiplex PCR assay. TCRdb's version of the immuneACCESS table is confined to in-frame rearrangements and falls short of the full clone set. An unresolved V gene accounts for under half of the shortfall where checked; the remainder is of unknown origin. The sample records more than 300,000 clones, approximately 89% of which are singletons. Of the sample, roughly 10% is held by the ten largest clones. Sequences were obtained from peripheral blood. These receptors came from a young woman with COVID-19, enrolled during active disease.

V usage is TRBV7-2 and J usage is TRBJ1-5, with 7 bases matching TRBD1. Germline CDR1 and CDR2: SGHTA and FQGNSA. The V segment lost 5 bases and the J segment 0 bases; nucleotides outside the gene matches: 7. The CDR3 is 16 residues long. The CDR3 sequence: CASSRTGRYSNQPQHF. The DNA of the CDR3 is TGTGCCAGCAGCCGGACAGGCCGATATAGCAATCAGCCCCAGCATTTT.

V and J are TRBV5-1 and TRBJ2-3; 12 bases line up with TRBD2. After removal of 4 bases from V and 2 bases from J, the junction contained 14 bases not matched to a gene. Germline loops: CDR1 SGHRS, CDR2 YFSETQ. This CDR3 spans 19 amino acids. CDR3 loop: CASSRGQSGTSGFTDTQYF. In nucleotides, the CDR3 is TGCGCCAGCAGCCGGGGACAGTCAGGGACTAGCGGGTTCACAGATACGCAGTATTTT.

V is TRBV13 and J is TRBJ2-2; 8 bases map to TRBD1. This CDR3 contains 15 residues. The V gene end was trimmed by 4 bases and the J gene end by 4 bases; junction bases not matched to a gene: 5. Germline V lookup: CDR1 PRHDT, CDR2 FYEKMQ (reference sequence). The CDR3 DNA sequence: TGTGCCAGCAGCTATCAGGGGGCGCGCACCGGGGAGCTGTTTTTT. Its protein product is CASSYQGARTGELFF.

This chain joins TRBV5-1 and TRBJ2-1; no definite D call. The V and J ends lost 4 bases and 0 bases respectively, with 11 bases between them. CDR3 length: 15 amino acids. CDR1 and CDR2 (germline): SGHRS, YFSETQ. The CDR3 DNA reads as TGCGCCAGCAGCGCTCCGGGTCGCTCCTACAATGAGCAGTTCTTC. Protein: CASSAPGRSYNEQFF.

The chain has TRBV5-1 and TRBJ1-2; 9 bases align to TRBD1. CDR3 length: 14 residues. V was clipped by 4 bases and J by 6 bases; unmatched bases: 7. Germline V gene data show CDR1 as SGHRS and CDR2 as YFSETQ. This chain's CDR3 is CASSAGGQGDGYTF. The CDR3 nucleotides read TGCGCCAGCAGCGCAGGGGGACAGGGAGATGGCTACACCTTC.

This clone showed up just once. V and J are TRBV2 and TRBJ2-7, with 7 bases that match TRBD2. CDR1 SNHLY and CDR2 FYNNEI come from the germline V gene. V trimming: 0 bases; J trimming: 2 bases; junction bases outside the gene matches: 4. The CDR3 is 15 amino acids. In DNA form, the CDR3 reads TGTGCCAGCAGTGAAGCGCGGGGGAGGGCCTACGAGCAGTACTTC. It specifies CASSEARGRAYEQYF.